The text below deals with one TCR beta chain. Its antigen remains undetermined. Base qualities are not recorded, but no much larger clone differs from it by a single base. The immunoSEQ Assay, a bias-controlled multiplex PCR, was used to amplify TCRbeta CDR3 regions from genomic DNA. The authors' pipeline ran thus. Nucleated cell counts per sample were estimated from amplification of reference gene primers within the assay. To quantify the absolute abundance of each unique TCRbeta CDR3 rearrangement, sequence reads were collapsed and filtered. For each sample, productive Simpson clonality was calculated as the square root of Simpson's diversity index across productive rearrangements. The immuneACCESS repertoire file appears here via TCRdb, limited to in-frame rearrangements. These files lack a portion of the clones; in checked studies, under half of the deficit traces to unresolved V genes, and the cause of the others is not known. V, J and clone size are taken as reported in that table, and D and trimming were inferred from the DNA itself. The sample data list some 460,000 clones, and 75% to 90% of these were observed just once. The ten largest clones add up to more than 4% of the sample.

V lost 3 bases and J lost 0 bases; the stretch between them is 17 bases long. The germline V gene supplies CDR1 SQVTM and CDR2 ANQGSEA. CDR3 length: 16 amino acids, cysteine to phenylalanine. The only DNA kept is the CDR3, 48 bases in frame from the first base. The data are from a study of blood T cell repertoires in COVID-19 (dated by TCRdb to about 2020). For the wider study: Collaborator samples came from the United States, Italy and Spain and covered acute and convalescent phases of COVID-19. The prospective study material was composed of cDNA or gDNA derived from T cells, B-cell-depleted T cells, or PBMCs. Subjects who had been exposed to COVID-19, were actively infected with it, or had recovered from it provided the deeply sampled blood TCRbeta repertoires that made up the dataset. The repertoires were released in a freely available public database meant as a resource for research on the immune response to SARS-CoV-2. The samples were drawn from the first 160 participants of the ongoing ImmuneRACE study and from 1,254 subjects provided by 6 global collaborators. A de-identified subject ID, COVID-19 status, age in years and sex were almost always included in the sample metadata. Where available, HLA class I and class II types were taken from metadata supplied by the sample provider and were not determined by assay-based typing. The full study reports these points: The quantity of clinical and demographic metadata differed by source and by participant and was supplied without curation.

Whole blood was collected in K2EDTA tubes by collaborating institutions according to the institutions' own protocols. For TCRbeta analysis, collaborators shipped samples in one of three forms: frozen whole blood, isolated PBMCs, or DNA extracted from either of those sample types. This sequence uses TRBV29-1 and TRBJ2-5, and possibly TRBD2, on 5 matching bases. Sequencing used peripheral blood. This receptor was taken from a woman aged 25 to 39 with acute or convalescent COVID-19. At the DNA level, the sequence is TGCAGCGTTGAGACCGGGGTCTCCGCAAACCAAGAGACCCAGTACTTC. This yields the protein CSVETGVSANQETQYF.